This T cell receptor beta chain was captured in a study of graft-versus-host responses after intestinal transplantation. The CDR3 consists of 13 residues. The germline gives CDR1 LNHDA, CDR2 SQIVND (reference sequence). V was clipped by 1 base and J by 7 bases, with 11 bases between them. TCRdb keeps only in-frame clones here, not all; method: immunoSEQ multiplex PCR. The repertoire consists of about 25,000 clones, with about 95% occurring once and the leading ten covering approximately 0.82%. Whole-study results and caveats: Early after transplant, HvG declines were associated with peak levels of circulating GvH clones.

Of note for this clone: Its antigen is unknown.

The rearrangement uses TRBV19 and TRBJ2-7, with a tentative D call TRBD1 (6 bases). The material was PBMCs, obtained approximately 32 days after intestinal transplant. The receptor was derived from a human patient who received an intestinal transplant, so some T cells may come from the graft donor. The CDR3 region has the DNA TGTGCCAGTAGTATAGGGACAGCTAGAGAGCAGTACTTC. Protein: CASSIGTAREQYF.